This TCR beta chain is drawn from a study of blood T cells in healthy people across ages. Next came a second PCR, run for roughly 6 to 11 cycles, which used a sample-barcoded 5' primer along with a J-beta primer mix. TCRdb recomputed calls from the 5' RACE reads with MiXCR, one row per CDR3 protein. The sample lists about 1.4 million distinct CDR3 sequences, approximately 59% occurring once. Notes on the study in general: TCR beta diversity correlated strongly with naive T cell percentage.

V shed 6 bases, J shed 13 bases, and the junction held 13 bases outside the gene matches. This CDR3 is built from 14 residues. Germline-derived CDR1 and CDR2 are SGHRS and YFSETQ. Regarding this clonotype: The antigen is not known.

Source material: blood. This sequence was found in a man in his late teens or twenties in good health. The chain employs TRBV5-1 and TRBJ2-4; TRBD2 aligns across 10 bases. CDR3 amino acids: CASTLAGVPNEQYF. The CDR3 DNA reads TGCGCCAGCACCCTAGCGGGAGTTCCCAATGAGCAGTACTTC.